This is a list of T cell receptor beta chains from one sample in a study of shared clonotypes between healthy human individuals. Repertoires were generated with immunoSEQ multiplex PCR, while TCRdb's copy carries only in-frame clones and drops some. The sample has about 1 million clones; around 74% are singletons. The material sequenced was memory CD4+ T cells sorted from blood. The receptors originated from a man aged 18 to 30 in good health. CDR3s include the opening cysteine and the closing phenylalanine or tryptophan. A D gene is named only where the DNA matches it firmly. Not every row has a clone size; where given, it reads once, few, many or a size class.

V	D	J	size	DNA	CDR3
TRBV7-9	TRBD1	TRBJ2-7	-	TGTGCCAGCAGCCTGCCGGGACAGGGGATCCACGAGCAGTACTTC	CASSLPGQGIHEQYF
TRBV9	-	TRBJ1-4	many	TGTGCCAGCAGCCCCCGGGGGGTAATGGGTGGCGAAAAACTGTTTTTT	CASSPRGVMGGEKLFF
TRBV19	-	TRBJ1-5	few	TGTGCCAGTAGTATGGAAACCAGCAATCAGCCCCAGCATTTT	CASSMETSNQPQHF
TRBV19	-	TRBJ1-4	-	TGTGCCAGTTCCTCCCGGGGCGGTGCAACTAATGAAAAACTGTTTTTT	CASSSRGGATNEKLFF
TRBV18	TRBD1	TRBJ2-3	-	TGTGCCAGCTCGCCTGGACAGGGGTTGGATACGCAGTATTTT	CASSPGQGLDTQYF
TRBV9	TRBD2	TRBJ2-1	-	TGTGCCAGCAGCGTAGCTCTAGCGGGAGAAGATGAGCAGTTCTTC	CASSVALAGEDEQFF
TRBV5-1	-	TRBJ2-2	-	TGCGCCAGCAGCTTACGGACGGACACGAACACCGGGGAGCTGTTTTTT	CASSLRTDTNTGELFF
TRBV9	-	TRBJ2-3	-	TGTGCCAGCAGCGTAGTTCCAGGGGCGGATACGCAGTATTTT	CASSVVPGADTQYF
TRBV12-5	-	TRBJ2-5	-	TGTGCTAGTGGTTTCCACCCGGTTCAAGAGACCCAGTACTTC	CASGFHPVQETQYF
TRBV19	TRBD2	TRBJ2-7	-	TGTGCCAGTAGTATTCGAGGGGCTAGCGGGTCCTACGAGCAGTACTTC	CASSIRGASGSYEQYF
TRBV10-3	TRBD1	TRBJ1-3	-	TGTGCCATCAGTAAGGGACAGGGCGCCTCTCCCTCTGGAAACACCATATATTTT	CAISKGQGASPSGNTIYF
TRBV5-1	-	TRBJ1-3	-	TGCGCCAGCAGAATGGACAGTACTGGAAACACCATATATTTT	CASRMDSTGNTIYF
TRBV10-3	TRBD1	TRBJ2-5	-	TGTGCCATCAGCTTTGACAGGGTAGAGACCCAGTACTTC	CAISFDRVETQYF
TRBV13	TRBD2	TRBJ2-2	-	TGTGCCAGCAGCCCCCGGGTAGCGGGGGAGACCGGGGAGCTGTTTTTT	CASSPRVAGETGELFF
TRBV11-3	TRBD2	TRBJ2-1	-	TGTGCCAGCAGCTTAATCGGCGGGAGGGCGAATGAGCAGTTCTTC	CASSLIGGRANEQFF
TRBV7-2	-	TRBJ1-5	once	TGTGCCAGCAGCTTATGGGGGGCGGGGCAGCCCCAGCATTTT	CASSLWGAGQPQHF
TRBV30	TRBD2	TRBJ2-1	-	TGTGCCTGGAGGAAGATCGGTGGCGGGAGTAATGAGCAGTTCTTC	CAWRKIGGGSNEQFF
TRBV7-9	-	TRBJ2-4	-	TGTGCCAGCAGCTTGACTAGCAAAAACATTCAGTACTTC	CASSLTSKNIQYF
TRBV6-8	-	TRBJ2-7	once	TGTGCCAGCAGTTACAAGGGGGAGCAGTACTTC	CASSYKGEQYF
TRBV2	-	TRBJ2-1	-	TGTGCCAGCAGTGAGGGGAGCTACAATGAGCAGTTCTTC	CASSEGSYNEQFF
TRBV19	TRBD1	TRBJ1-6	-	TGTGCCAGTACTGCAGGGACAGGGGGTAATTCACCCCTCCACTTT	CASTAGTGGNSPLHF
TRBV5-1	-	TRBJ1-1	-	TGCGCCAGCAGCTTGGAATGGGGAAAGAACACTGAAGCTTTCTTT	CASSLEWGKNTEAFF
TRBV18	-	TRBJ1-1	-	TGTGCCAGCTCACCAACGATAGACGAGGGCTGCTTCTTT	CASSPTIDEGCFF
TRBV28	TRBD2	TRBJ2-7	-	TGTGCCAGCATGGCGGGAGACCCCTACGAGCAGTACTTC	CASMAGDPYEQYF
TRBV11-1	-	TRBJ1-6	-	TGTGCCAGCAGACGACTAGACGGCGGTTCACCCCTCCACTTT	CASRRLDGGSPLHF
TRBV6-5	-	TRBJ2-5	-	TGTGCCAGCAGTGATAGAGGGGGGAAAGAGACCCAGTACTTC	CASSDRGGKETQYF
TRBV4-3	-	TRBJ2-7	-	TGCGCCAGCAGCCAAGATTTGGTGAGGTGGGAGCAGTACTTC	CASSQDLVRWEQYF
TRBV9	TRBD1	TRBJ2-1	-	TGTGCCAGCAGTGCTGGACAGGCTGGGATTGTTGGCGATGAGCAGTTCTTC	CASSAGQAGIVGDEQFF
TRBV9	-	TRBJ1-1	-	TGTGCCAGCAGCGTAGGAATAGGGGACAATACTGAAGCTTTCTTT	CASSVGIGDNTEAFF
TRBV27	TRBD2	TRBJ2-5	-	TGTGCCAGCAGTTTAAGGGGGTGGACTAGCGGAGAGACCCAGTACTTC	CASSLRGWTSGETQYF
TRBV19	-	TRBJ2-1	-	TGTGCCAGTAGTATCAGGAATGAGCAGTTCTTC	CASSIRNEQFF
TRBV2	-	TRBJ1-1	once	TGTGCCAGCATACCGGACTCAAAGAACACTGAAGCTTTCTTT	CASIPDSKNTEAFF
TRBV30	-	TRBJ2-2	-	TGTGCCTGGATGAGAGGGGGGGCCGGGGAGCTGTTTTTT	CAWMRGGAGELFF
TRBV5-1	TRBD2	TRBJ2-7	-	TGCGCCAGCAGCATAAGCAGCGGGGGGTCTTCGTACGAGCAGTACTTC	CASSISSGGSSYEQYF
TRBV7-9	-	TRBJ1-1	-	TGTGCCAGCAGCGCCTCCGGGATGAACACTGAAGCTTTCTTT	CASSASGMNTEAFF
TRBV7-6	-	TRBJ2-3	few	TGTGCCAGCAGCTTAGTGGGTGGGAGCACAGATACGCAGTATTTT	CASSLVGGSTDTQYF
TRBV7-2	-	TRBJ2-1	-	TGTGCCAGCAGCTTAGGGTCCGGGCCTTTCTCCTACAATGAGCAGTTCTTC	CASSLGSGPFSYNEQFF
TRBV6-5	-	TRBJ2-3	-	TGTGCCAGCAGTTACTCGACGGTGAGCACAGATACGCAGTATTTT	CASSYSTVSTDTQYF
TRBV4-1	TRBD1	TRBJ2-1	-	TGCGCCAGCAGTCTTCCGGGACAGGTAAACAATGAGCAGTTCTTC	CASSLPGQVNNEQFF
TRBV7-3	-	TRBJ2-2	-	TGTGCCAGCAGTCCTACACTGACCACCGGGGAGCTGTTTTTT	CASSPTLTTGELFF
TRBV7-2	-	TRBJ2-5	-	TGTGCCAGCAGCCTAGGACAGACGGAGACCCAGTACTTC	CASSLGQTETQYF
TRBV30	-	TRBJ2-7	-	TGTGCCTGGGGGAGCAACGAGCAGTACTTC	CAWGSNEQYF
TRBV7-6	-	TRBJ2-1	-	TGTGCCAGCAGCTCGCTAGGGGTAAATGAGCAGTTCTTC	CASSSLGVNEQFF
TRBV9	-	TRBJ2-3	-	TGTGCCAGCAGCCCGCACCTCGCCGGGGCCCAGAGCACAGATACGCAGTATTTT	CASSPHLAGAQSTDTQYF
TRBV7-9	TRBD2	TRBJ2-3	-	TGTGCCAGCAGCCTTAGCGGGAACCCAACAGATACGCAGTATTTT	CASSLSGNPTDTQYF
TRBV5-1	TRBD1	TRBJ2-7	-	TGCGCCAGCAGCTTACAGGGGAGCTTCTACGAGCAGTACTTC	CASSLQGSFYEQYF
TRBV9	-	TRBJ2-1	-	TGTGCCAGCAGCACCTACCCGGGACCACAACAGTTCTTC	CASSTYPGPQQFF
TRBV5-1	TRBD1	TRBJ1-1	-	TGCGCCAGCAGCCTTGGACAGGGGGGGTCCACTGAAGCTTTCTTT	CASSLGQGGSTEAFF
TRBV4-1	TRBD1	TRBJ1-5	-	TGCGCCAGCAGCCAAGGTCTATTCGAGACAGGGGGCGGCAATCAGCCCCAGCATTTT	CASSQGLFETGGGNQPQHF
TRBV25-1	TRBD1	TRBJ2-7	-	TGTGCCAGCAGTGATGACCGACAGGGAACCTACGAGCAGTACTTC	CASSDDRQGTYEQYF
TRBV4-2	-	TRBJ2-3	few	TGTGCCAGCAGCCAAGGAGGGACCCGTAGCACAGATACGCAGTATTTT	CASSQGGTRSTDTQYF